This TCR beta chain was identified during a study of T cell responses to AZD1222 COVID-19 vaccine. V lost 0 bases and J 0 bases, leaving 7 bases between the germline ends. This CDR3 comprises 15 residues. Germline V gene sequence: CDR1 SGHTA, CDR2 FQGTGA. Using immunoSEQ multiplex PCR, the repertoire was profiled, and TCRdb retains in-frame clones only, with some absent. In the table there are some 130,000 clones, roughly 93% of which are singletons. This sequence joins TRBV7-3 and TRBJ2-3; D is perhaps TRBD1 or TRBD2 (5 bases each). The receptor comes from an adult who received the AZD1222 COVID-19 vaccine. Material: peripheral blood, obtained 28 days after the second AZD1222 dose. CDR3 region: CASSLTGVSTDTQYF. Written as DNA, the CDR3 is TGTGCCAGCAGCTTAACGGGGGTGAGCACAGATACGCAGTATTTT.